A selection of T cell receptor beta chains follows, all from one sample in a study of cytomegalovirus exposure and HLA in healthy donors. Measured with immunoSEQ multiplex PCR; TCRdb has only the in-frame clones, and not every one. The sample has tens of thousands of clones, 81% seen once. Sequencing used PBMCs. The receptors were gathered from a girl aged 2 to 10 in good health and CMV-seropositive. CDR3s leave out the opening cysteine and the closing phenylalanine or tryptophan. Fields, in order: J gene, V gene, CDR3 protein.

TRBJ2-3	TRBV9	ASSPFGLAPTDTQY
TRBJ1-2	TRBV28	ASSLTHVTRGIPT
TRBJ2-7	TRBV5-1	ASSFAHSYEQY
TRBJ1-1	TRBV4-1	ASGAGGYTEAF
TRBJ2-7	TRBV7-8	ASSQYYEQY
TRBJ2-7	TRBV28	ASSWGLVSREQY
TRBJ2-7	TRBV5-1	ASSLGQVPHEQY
TRBJ2-1	TRBV5-1	ASSLTRDEQF
TRBJ1-1	TRBV5-1	ASSQTLNTEAF
TRBJ2-5	TRBV7-9	ASSLGSWREGRETQY
TRBJ2-2	TRBV6-1	ASDRGDTGELF
TRBJ2-3	TRBV5-4	ASSPGDVGTDTQY
TRBJ1-1	TRBV29-1	SVDKPEAF
TRBJ1-1	TRBV25-1	ASSEPGMNTEAF
TRBJ1-5	TRBV19	ASSIIGLNSNQPQH
TRBJ2-3	TRBV5-4	ASSLNREDTQY
TRBJ1-1	TRBV27	ASSLGLGGRNTEAF
TRBJ1-1	TRBV7-2	ASSPHRADTEAF
TRBJ2-7	TRBV7-2	ASSLGGLAGVVLYEQY
TRBJ2-1	TRBV30	AGSGELFFEQF
TRBJ1-3	TRBV4-1	ASSQGNTIY
TRBJ1-1	TRBV7-9	ASSFNRAMNTEAF
TRBJ2-7	TRBV2	ASSVSGDRAGEQY
TRBJ2-3	TRBV19	ASSISSVGLAGDNTQY
TRBJ1-1	TRBV6-5	ASSYLTGGNTEAF
TRBJ2-1	TRBV7-9	ASSPWTMREQF
TRBJ1-1	TRBV6-5	ASSEGGWTEAF
TRBJ2-7	TRBV28	ASSSGLAEAGY